This T cell receptor beta chain appears in the sequencing data of a study of cytomegalovirus exposure and HLA in healthy donors. In the study overall: In an early release, HLA-typed donors contributed tens of millions of unique TCR sequences. Regarding the study as a whole: Specificity for CMV antigens was confirmed in vitro for a few of the CMV-associated chains. Differences between HLA loci emerged in a later analysis of TCR association rates, with DRB1 most and HLA-C fewest. Earlier findings revealed that most TCR beta V segments proved productive either about 87% or about 30% of the time.

Primers included in the PCR were 60 Vbeta and 13 Jbeta primers. Sequenced by immunoSEQ multiplex PCR; TCRdb stores in-frame clones only, minus some. The sample records tens of thousands of clones, 72% being singletons. V was pared by 0 bases and J by 7 bases, with 3 bases of the junction left unmatched. CDR3 length: 16 residues. Germline CDR1 reads PRHDT; CDR2 reads FYEKMQ (reference sequence). A word on this clone: What it binds is not known.

The J gene is TRBJ1-6, the V gene TRBV13; TRBD1 matches 10 bases. Sequenced material: PBMCs. The receptor was derived from a woman between 50 and 59 years old in good health and CMV-seropositive. DNA of the CDR3: TGTGCCAGCAGCTTAGGCCCGGGACAGGGGAATTCACCCCTCCACTTT. It encodes CASSLGPGQGNSPLHF.